Following are 12 T cell receptor beta chains from one sample sequenced in a study of blood T cell repertoires in COVID-19. Repertoires were generated with immunoSEQ multiplex PCR, while TCRdb's copy carries only in-frame clones and drops some. The data show some 99,000 clones, about 87% seen once. The sample taken for sequencing was peripheral blood. Every receptor here comes from a woman aged 45-60 years with acute or convalescent COVID-19.

The CDR3 DNA follows: TGTGCCAGCTCACGAAACCCACAGGGGAGTAAGAAATTGGGTGGAAACACCATATATTTT. Its protein product is CASSRNPQGSKKLGGNTIYF. This chain links TRBV18 with TRBJ1-3; TRBD1 aligns across 7 bases. The V gene's germline CDR1 is KGHSH and CDR2 LQKENI. CDR3 length: 20 residues. V lost 4 bases, J lost 3 bases, and 21 bases stayed unmatched.

The chain's CDR3 is CATSRGGEFANYGYTF. The CDR3 nucleotides read TGTGCCACCAGCAGAGGGGGGGAGTTTGCTAACTATGGCTACACCTTC. The chain has TRBV15 and TRBJ1-2; possibly TRBD1 for D (5 bases). Per the germline V gene, CDR1 is LNHNV and CDR2 is YYDKDF (reference sequence). The CDR3 totals 16 residues. The V end was cut by 1 base, the J end by 0 bases, with 12 bases between.

In its sample, this clone was seen a few times. This chain joins TRBV11-2 and TRBJ1-2; 8 bases fit TRBD1. The CDR3 spans 13 residues. The V gene end was trimmed by 5 bases and the J gene end by 4 bases; junction bases not matched to a gene: 3. The germline V gene has CDR1 SGHAT and CDR2 FQNNGV. CDR3 nucleotides: TGTGCCAGCAGCACACAGGGGGTCTATGGCTACACCTTC. This translates into CASSTQGVYGYTF.

This rearrangement joins TRBV6-5 to TRBJ1-1, with a tentative D call TRBD1 (6 bases). Germline V lookup: CDR1 MNHEY, CDR2 SVGAGI. The CDR3 loop spans 14 amino acids. Trimming removed 4 bases at V and 8 bases at J, with 17 bases between. The CDR3 region has the DNA TGTGCCAGCAGTTTGGCAGGGGCCTCAATCGAAGCTTTCTTT. It is translated as CASSLAGASIEAFF.

The J gene is TRBJ1-5, the V gene TRBV10-3; D remains ambiguous. Deletions cut 10 bases from V and 5 bases from J, with 15 bases between. The CDR3 consists of 13 residues. In germline, CDR1 is ENHRY, CDR2 SYGVKD. CDR3 in DNA: TGTGCCAGTCAATTTCGGACTGATCAGCCCCAGCATTTT. Translating gives CASQFRTDQPQHF.

The chain has TRBV3-1 (or the pseudogene TRBV3-2) and TRBJ1-5; possibly TRBD1 for D (6 bases). This CDR3 has 15 residues. CDR1 and CDR2 from the germline V gene are LGHDT and YNNKEL (reference sequence). The V and J ends lost 0 bases and 6 bases respectively, with 12 bases between them. The chain's CDR3 is CASSQDWGGGQPQHF. The DNA for the CDR3 is TGTGCCAGCAGCCAAGATTGGGGGGGCGGTCAGCCCCAGCATTTT.

The gene calls are TRBV9 and TRBJ2-2; no firm D call. This CDR3 is 15 amino acids long. V was shortened by 0 bases and J by 1 base, with 7 bases between the two germline ends. Germline values: CDR1 SGDLS, CDR2 YYNGEE. CDR3 sequence reads: CASSVGSGNTGELFF. CDR3 bases: TGTGCCAGCAGCGTAGGGTCGGGGAACACCGGGGAGCTGTTTTTT.

The chain combines TRBV5-1 with TRBJ2-2; D is ambiguous. This CDR3 has 15 amino acids. The V end was cut by 0 bases, the J end by 0 bases, with 6 bases between. CDR1 is SGHRS, CDR2 YFSETQ, per germline. The CDR3 loop reads CASSLDGPNTGELFF. The CDR3 DNA reads as TGCGCCAGCAGCTTGGATGGGCCGAACACCGGGGAGCTGTTTTTT. Looking up the rest from reference TRBV5-1 and TRBJ2-2 gives the full variable domain: KAGVTQTPRYLIKTRGQQVTLSCSPISGHRSVSWYQQTPGQGLQFLFEYFSETQRNKGNFPGRFSGRQFSNSRSEMNVSTLELGDSALYLCASSLDGPNTGELFFGEGSRLTVL.

This clone occurred a few times. V usage is TRBV30 and J usage is TRBJ1-2; maybe TRBD1 (5 bases). The CDR3 is 12 amino acids. Germline values: CDR1 GTSNPN, CDR2 SVGIG (reference sequence). V lost 2 bases, J lost 10 bases, and 14 bases lay in between. CDR3 nucleotides: TGTGCCTGGAGTCGACAGACGGGGGACTACACCTTC. Translation: CAWSRQTGDYTF.

V is TRBV5-1 and J is TRBJ1-5; tentatively, D is TRBD1 (6 bases). CDR3 length: 15 residues. Germline V gene lookup returns CDR1 SGHRS and CDR2 YFSETQ. V lost 3 bases and J 5 bases, leaving 15 bases between the germline ends. The CDR3 here is CASSSEGEIHQPQHF. The DNA of the CDR3 is TGCGCCAGCAGCTCAGAGGGGGAAATACATCAGCCCCAGCATTTT.

The chain recombines TRBV5-1 with TRBJ2-7; D not resolved. Germline V CDR1 and CDR2: SGHRS, YFSETQ. Trimming removed 0 bases at V and 4 bases at J, with 11 bases between. CDR3 length: 14 residues. The CDR3 sequence is CASSLDASGYEQYF. The CDR3 DNA reads TGCGCCAGCAGCTTGGATGCGTCCGGTTACGAGCAGTACTTC.

The chain couples TRBV7-8 to TRBJ2-4; the D gene is possibly TRBD2 (5 bases). CDR1 is SGHVS, CDR2 FQNEAQ, per germline. This CDR3 has 15 residues. Between the trimmed V and J ends, which lost 1 base and 8 bases, there was a span of 15 bases. The CDR3 nucleotides read TGTGCCAGCAGCTTAGACGAGGGCTACTACGACATTCAGTACTTC. Its protein product is CASSLDEGYYDIQYF.